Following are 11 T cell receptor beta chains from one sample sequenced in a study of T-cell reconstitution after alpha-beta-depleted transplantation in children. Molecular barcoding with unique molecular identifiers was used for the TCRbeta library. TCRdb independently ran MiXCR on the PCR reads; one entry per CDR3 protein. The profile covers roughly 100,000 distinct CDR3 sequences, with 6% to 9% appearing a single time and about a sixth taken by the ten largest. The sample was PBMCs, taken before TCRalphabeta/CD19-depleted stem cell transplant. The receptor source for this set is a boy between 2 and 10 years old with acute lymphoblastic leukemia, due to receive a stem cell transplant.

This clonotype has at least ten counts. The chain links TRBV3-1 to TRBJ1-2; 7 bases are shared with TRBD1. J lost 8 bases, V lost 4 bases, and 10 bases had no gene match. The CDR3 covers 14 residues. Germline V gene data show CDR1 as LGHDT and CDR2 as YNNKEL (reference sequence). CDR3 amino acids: CASSPNRGWGGYTF. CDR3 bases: TGTGCCAGCAGCCCGAACAGGGGCTGGGGGGGCTACACCTTC.

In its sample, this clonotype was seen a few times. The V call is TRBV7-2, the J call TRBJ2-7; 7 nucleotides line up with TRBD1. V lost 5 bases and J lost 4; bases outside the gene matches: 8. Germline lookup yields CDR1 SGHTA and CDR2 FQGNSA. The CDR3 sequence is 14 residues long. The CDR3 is CASSTGQASYEQYF. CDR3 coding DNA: TGTGCCAGCAGCACTGGACAGGCATCGTACGAGCAGTACTTC. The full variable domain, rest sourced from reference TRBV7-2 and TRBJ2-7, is GAGVSQSPSNKVTEKGKDVELRCDPISGHTALYWYRQSLGQGLEFLIYFQGNSAPDKSGLPSDRFSAERTGGSVSTLTIQRTQQEDSAVYLCASSTGQASYEQYFGPGTRLTVT.

The CDR3 nucleotides read TGTGCCAGCAGGGGTGACTTGCTTAGCTCTGGAAACACCATATATTTT. Translation gives CASRGDLLSSGNTIYF. The chain combines TRBV6-1 with TRBJ1-3; no definite D call. The length of the CDR3 is 16 residues. Germline CDR1 is MNHNS and CDR2 is SASEGT. Trimming took 6 bases from V and 0 from J, leaving 15 bases between them.

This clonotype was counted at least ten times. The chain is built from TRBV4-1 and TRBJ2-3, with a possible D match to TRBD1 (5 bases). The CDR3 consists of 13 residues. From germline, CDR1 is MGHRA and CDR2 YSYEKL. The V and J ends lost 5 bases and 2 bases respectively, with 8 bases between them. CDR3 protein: CASSGAVTDTQYF. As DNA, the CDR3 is TGCGCCAGCAGCGGGGCCGTCACAGATACGCAGTATTTT.

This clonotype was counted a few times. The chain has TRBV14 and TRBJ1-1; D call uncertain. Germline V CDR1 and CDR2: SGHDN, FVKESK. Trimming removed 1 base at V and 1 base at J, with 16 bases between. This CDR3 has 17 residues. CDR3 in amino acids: CASSQVPGRTGNTEAFF. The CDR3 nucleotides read TGTGCCAGCAGCCAAGTGCCCGGGAGGACGGGGAACACTGAAGCTTTCTTT.

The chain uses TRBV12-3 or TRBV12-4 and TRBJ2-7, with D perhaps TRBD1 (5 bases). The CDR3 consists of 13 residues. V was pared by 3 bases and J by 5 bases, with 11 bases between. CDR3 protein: CASSFGRAHEQYF. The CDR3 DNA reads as TGTGCCAGCAGTTTCGGCAGGGCCCACGAGCAGTACTTC.

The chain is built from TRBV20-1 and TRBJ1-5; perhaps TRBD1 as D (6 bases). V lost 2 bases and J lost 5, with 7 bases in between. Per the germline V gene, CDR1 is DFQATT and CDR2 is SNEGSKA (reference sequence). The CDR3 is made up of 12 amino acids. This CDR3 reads CSARSGDQPQHF. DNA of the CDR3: TGCAGTGCTAGATCAGGGGATCAGCCCCAGCATTTT.

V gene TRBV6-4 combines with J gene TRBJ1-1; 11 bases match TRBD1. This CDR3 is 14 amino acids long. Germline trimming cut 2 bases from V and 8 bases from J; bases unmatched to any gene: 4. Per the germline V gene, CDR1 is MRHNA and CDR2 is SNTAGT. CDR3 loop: CASSDRTGGTEAFF. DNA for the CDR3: TGTGCCAGCAGTGACAGGACAGGGGGCACGGAAGCTTTCTTT.

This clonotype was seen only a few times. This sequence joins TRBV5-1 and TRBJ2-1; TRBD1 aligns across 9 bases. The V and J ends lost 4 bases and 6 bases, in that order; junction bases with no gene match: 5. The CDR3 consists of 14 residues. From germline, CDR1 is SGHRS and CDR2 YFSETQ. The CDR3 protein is CASSNQQGANEQFF. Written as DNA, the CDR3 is TGCGCCAGCAGCAACCAACAGGGGGCCAATGAGCAGTTCTTC.

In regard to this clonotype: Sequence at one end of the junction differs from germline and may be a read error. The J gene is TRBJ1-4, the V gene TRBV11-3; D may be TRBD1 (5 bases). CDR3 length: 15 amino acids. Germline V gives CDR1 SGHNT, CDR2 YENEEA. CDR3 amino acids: CASSPRDACNKKLFF. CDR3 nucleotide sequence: TGTGCCAGCAGCCCCCGGGACGCTTGTAATAAAAAACTGTTTTTT.

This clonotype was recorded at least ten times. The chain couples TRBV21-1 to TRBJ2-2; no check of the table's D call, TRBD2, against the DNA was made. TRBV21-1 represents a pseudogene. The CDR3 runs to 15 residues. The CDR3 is CASTRLAGSHGELFF. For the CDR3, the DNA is TGTGCCAGCACTCGACTAGCGGGGAGTCACGGGGAGCTGTTTTTT.